Listed below are T cell receptor beta chains from one sample, sequenced in a study of T cells in Graves' hyperthyroidism and ophthalmopathy. TCRdb reanalysed the multiplex PCR reads using MiXCR and keeps one entry per CDR3 protein. The profile covers approximately 420,000 distinct CDR3 sequences, with around 15% appearing a single time and about 4.9% taken by the ten largest. The sequenced sample consisted of blood. These receptors were taken from a woman under 30 with Graves' hyperthyroidism. Each CDR3 is given with its conserved first and last residue.

cdr3_aa	v_call	j_call
CASSSVQDTDTQYF	TRBV9	TRBJ2-3
CASSHSGQGGIQYF	TRBV14	TRBJ2-4
CSASSPGQGAEKLFF	TRBV20-1	TRBJ1-4
CSASWDRGQGTQYF	TRBV20-1	TRBJ2-5
CASSPRGTSGSTYTQYF	TRBV13	TRBJ2-3
CASSFFPRGADTQYF	TRBV28	TRBJ2-3
CASSFHLAGEETQYF	TRBV7-9	TRBJ2-5
CSVEVQGIRGYTF	TRBV29-1	TRBJ1-2
CASREGTTSNQLQHF	TRBV27	TRBJ1-5
CSVGVWAGSGNAIYF	TRBV29-1	TRBJ1-3
CASRAGTGSYNEQFF	TRBV28	TRBJ2-1
CAIRKGTSDPRSSYEQYF	TRBV10-3	TRBJ2-7
CASSGPGRAVMNEQFF	TRBV13	TRBJ2-1
CAISISGSGKSLEQYF	TRBV10-3	TRBJ2-7
CSVAAVGRSSYEQYF	TRBV29-1	TRBJ2-7
CAWSVSSYGYTF	TRBV30	TRBJ1-2
CASSWETVEVGQQYF	TRBV7-8	TRBJ2-7
CAKTGGPGNTIYF	TRBV2	TRBJ1-3
CSATISPGQPQHF	TRBV20-1	TRBJ1-5
CASSLWQPNTPLHF	TRBV7-2	TRBJ1-6
CASRPRELETQYF	TRBV7-2	TRBJ2-5
CASSLGRGYYEQYF	TRBV27	TRBJ2-7
CASSPKRDRGWEKLFF	TRBV7-2	TRBJ1-4
CASSLRGSGPTGTIRVDTQYF	TRBV5-6	TRBJ2-3
CASRERELDTRYF	TRBV7-2	TRBJ2-3
CASSRDANYGYTF	TRBV7-2	TRBJ1-2
CATSRDMLRGASTDTQYF	TRBV15	TRBJ2-3
CSARPLGEGESYEQYF	TRBV20-1	TRBJ2-7
CASNHNTGELFF	TRBV28	TRBJ2-2
CASSGSGLDYEQYF	TRBV2	TRBJ2-7
CSAQSGRSGHNEQFF	TRBV20-1	TRBJ2-1
CASRDRGPKNIQYF	TRBV28	TRBJ2-4
CASSSVRGRNEQYF	TRBV11-2	TRBJ2-7
CASSMTGSNTEAFF	TRBV10-2	TRBJ1-1
CASSMEDGTGNQHF	TRBV19	TRBJ1-5
CAWSVTGHSNEKLFF	TRBV30	TRBJ1-4
CASTHGGQTEQYF	TRBV6-1	TRBJ2-7
CASSQWTGTGVRDTQYF	TRBV11-1	TRBJ2-3
CASSLVKEGRLNYGYTF	TRBV11-2	TRBJ1-2
CASKLAEGTYEQYF	TRBV10-3	TRBJ2-7
CASRLGTTSYEQYF	TRBV27	TRBJ2-7
CASSVGRAGATNEKLFF	TRBV18	TRBJ1-4
CASSLGLVTEAFF	TRBV5-6	TRBJ1-1
CASSRGTITQETQYF	TRBV5-4	TRBJ2-5
CASSLEGARTEAFF	TRBV5-1	TRBJ1-1
CASSLFSEVREADTQYF	TRBV28	TRBJ2-3
CSASHQTMNTEAFF	TRBV20-1	TRBJ1-1
CASSMFTGDTEAFF	TRBV19	TRBJ1-1
CASSLARRYNQPQHF	TRBV7-9	TRBJ1-5